These 5 T cell receptor beta chains came from one sample sequenced in a study of blood T cells in healthy people across ages. Through a sample-barcoded 5' primer and a J-beta primer mix, a second PCR was run for about 7 to 12 cycles. TCRdb ran MiXCR on the 5' RACE reads and lists one entry per CDR3 protein. The table has around 1.1 million distinct CDR3 sequences, less than 45% seen once; the top ten hold around 13%. The specimen sequenced was blood. These receptors originate from a man aged 18 to 30 in good health.

This clonotype was detected ten times or more. The gene calls are TRBV2 and TRBJ1-5, with a possible D match to TRBD1 (5 bases). CDR1 is SNHLY and CDR2 is FYNNEI in the germline V gene. This CDR3 region has 14 residues. Between the trimmed V and J ends, which lost 2 bases and 0 bases, there was a span of 5 bases. CDR3 amino acids: CASSEQGSNQPQHF. For the CDR3, the DNA is TGTGCCAGCAGTGAACAGGGTAGCAATCAGCCCCAGCATTTT.

The chain joins TRBV7-2 to TRBJ1-3; no clear D. Per germline, CDR1 SGHTA and CDR2 FQGNSA. With 1 base removed from V and 0 bases from J, the gap between germline ends came to 13 bases. CDR3 size: 17 residues. The CDR3 nucleotides read TGTGCCAGCAGCTTAGGAGCCGGGAAAATCTCTGGAAACACCATATATTTT. It specifies CASSLGAGKISGNTIYF.

The CDR3 sequence: CASMSGTGVYNEQFF. CDR3 DNA: TGTGCCAGCATGTCCGGGACAGGTGTTTACAATGAGCAGTTCTTC. The V call is TRBV25-1, the J call TRBJ2-1, with 8 bases aligning to TRBD1. Looked up from germline, CDR1 is MGHDK and CDR2 is SYGVNS. Trimming removed 7 bases from V and 4 bases from J; junction bases left unmatched: 9. The CDR3 covers 15 residues.

There are a few counts of this clonotype. This chain links TRBV20-1 with TRBJ2-3, with 9 bases matching TRBD2. The V and J ends lost 3 bases and 4 bases, in that order; junction bases with no gene match: 8. From germline, CDR1 is DFQATT and CDR2 SNEGSKA (reference sequence). The CDR3 covers 15 residues. The DNA for the CDR3 is TGCAGTGCTAGTCCGCGGCTAGCGGGACCAGATACGCAGTATTTT. Translation gives CSASPRLAGPDTQYF.

The CDR3 DNA follows: TGCAGTGCTAAAACAGCCGATCAGCCCCAGCATTTT. This gives the protein CSAKTADQPQHF. The V gene is TRBV20-1, the J gene TRBJ1-5, with D hard to call. Germline values: CDR1 DFQATT, CDR2 SNEGSKA (reference sequence). CDR3 size: 12 residues. The V gene lost 4 bases and the J gene lost 5 bases, with 9 bases spanning the gap.